These T cell receptor beta chains were read from a single sample in a study of cytomegalovirus exposure and HLA in healthy donors. The table came from immunoSEQ multiplex PCR; TCRdb's copy has only in-frame clones and leaves some out. The table lists 200,000 to 250,000 clones, 85% to 95% of them singletons, with roughly 1% in the top ten. Sequencing was done on a sample of PBMCs. Receptors were obtained from a woman between 18 and 30 years old in good health and CMV-seronegative. The CDR3 runs from the conserved cysteine through the conserved F or W. The D gene is left open where the match is weak. A row's size may be missing; if present it is once, few, many or a size class.

d_gene: TRBD2; v_gene: TRBV9; abundance: -; len: 15; j_gene: TRBJ2-1; CDR3aa: CASSVGTSGSDEQFF; CDR3nt: TGTGCCAGCAGCGTCGGGACTAGCGGGAGCGATGAGCAGTTCTTC
d_gene: TRBD2; v_gene: TRBV6-1; abundance: -; len: 17; j_gene: TRBJ2-1; CDR3aa: CASSGRTSGSPYNEQFF; CDR3nt: TGTGCCAGCAGTGGGCGGACTAGCGGGAGCCCCTACAATGAGCAGTTCTTC
d_gene: -; v_gene: TRBV30; abundance: -; len: 15; j_gene: TRBJ1-1; CDR3aa: CAWKNSGWANTEAFF; CDR3nt: TGTGCCTGGAAAAACTCGGGGTGGGCGAACACTGAAGCTTTCTTT
d_gene: -; v_gene: TRBV6-5; abundance: -; len: 14; j_gene: TRBJ1-2; CDR3aa: CASSYSGQGYGYTF; CDR3nt: TGTGCCAGCAGTTACTCGGGTCAGGGGTATGGCTACACCTTC
d_gene: -; v_gene: TRBV25-1; abundance: -; len: 13; j_gene: TRBJ1-2; CDR3aa: CASTETGYRGYTF; CDR3nt: TGTGCCAGCACTGAAACAGGGTATCGTGGCTACACCTTC
d_gene: -; v_gene: TRBV27; abundance: -; len: 19; j_gene: TRBJ2-6; CDR3aa: CASRAKGTPGFSGANVLTF; CDR3nt: TGTGCCAGCAGAGCCAAGGGGACACCTGGCTTCTCTGGGGCCAACGTCCTGACTTTC
d_gene: -; v_gene: TRBV9; abundance: -; len: 15; j_gene: TRBJ2-7; CDR3aa: CASSVYPRSSYEQYF; CDR3nt: TGTGCCAGCAGCGTATATCCTAGAAGTTCCTACGAGCAGTACTTC
d_gene: -; v_gene: TRBV6-9; abundance: -; len: 12; j_gene: TRBJ1-1; CDR3aa: CASSPSPAEAFF; CDR3nt: TGTGCCAGCAGTCCCTCCCCGGCTGAAGCTTTCTTT
d_gene: -; v_gene: TRBV15; abundance: -; len: 11; j_gene: TRBJ2-5; CDR3aa: CATAGLETQYF; CDR3nt: TGTGCCACCGCGGGGCTAGAGACCCAGTACTTC
d_gene: TRBD1; v_gene: TRBV30; abundance: -; len: 15; j_gene: TRBJ1-1; CDR3aa: CAWRISGGVWTEAFF; CDR3nt: TGTGCCTGGAGGATATCAGGGGGCGTTTGGACTGAAGCTTTCTTT
d_gene: TRBD1; v_gene: TRBV4-1; abundance: -; len: 16; j_gene: TRBJ1-5; CDR3aa: CASSQGDRGSNQPQHF; CDR3nt: TGCGCCAGCAGCCAGGGGGACAGGGGAAGCAATCAGCCCCAGCATTTT
d_gene: -; v_gene: TRBV7-9; abundance: -; len: 15; j_gene: TRBJ2-3; CDR3aa: CAATTRGRSTDTQYF; CDR3nt: TGTGCCGCAACAACCAGGGGTCGGAGCACAGATACGCAGTATTTT
d_gene: -; v_gene: TRBV5-6; abundance: -; len: 16; j_gene: TRBJ2-2; CDR3aa: CASISEAGADTGELFF; CDR3nt: TGTGCCAGCATTTCCGAGGCAGGGGCCGACACCGGGGAGCTGTTTTTT
d_gene: TRBD1; v_gene: TRBV29-1; abundance: -; len: 14; j_gene: TRBJ2-3; CDR3aa: CSVYGTGGPDTQYF; CDR3nt: TGCAGTGTATACGGGACAGGGGGCCCAGATACGCAGTATTTT
d_gene: -; v_gene: TRBV5-5; abundance: once; len: 13; j_gene: TRBJ1-1; CDR3aa: CASSLKGDTEAFF; CDR3nt: TGTGCCAGCAGCTTAAAAGGGGACACTGAAGCTTTCTTT
d_gene: -; v_gene: TRBV6-1; abundance: -; len: 14; j_gene: TRBJ2-3; CDR3aa: CASREITGSDTQYF; CDR3nt: TGTGCCAGCAGAGAGATAACAGGGTCGGATACGCAGTATTTT
d_gene: -; v_gene: TRBV16; abundance: -; len: 12; j_gene: TRBJ2-7; CDR3aa: CASKAQGYEQYF; CDR3nt: TGTGCCAGCAAGGCCCAGGGCTACGAGCAGTACTTC
d_gene: -; v_gene: TRBV29-1; abundance: -; len: 14; j_gene: TRBJ2-7; CDR3aa: CSVEENSFSYEQYF; CDR3nt: TGCAGCGTTGAAGAGAACAGTTTCTCCTACGAGCAGTACTTC
d_gene: TRBD1; v_gene: TRBV5-6; abundance: -; len: 15; j_gene: TRBJ2-1; CDR3aa: CASSAGTGAYNEQFF; CDR3nt: TGTGCCAGCAGCGCCGGGACAGGGGCATACAATGAGCAGTTCTTC
d_gene: -; v_gene: TRBV30; abundance: -; len: 14; j_gene: TRBJ2-5; CDR3aa: CAWSVPGFQETQYF; CDR3nt: TGTGCCTGGAGTGTACCGGGGTTCCAAGAGACCCAGTACTTC
d_gene: -; v_gene: TRBV5-1; abundance: -; len: 15; j_gene: TRBJ1-2; CDR3aa: CASSLGHLVDYGYTF; CDR3nt: TGCGCCAGCAGCTTGGGACACCTGGTGGACTATGGCTACACCTTC
d_gene: -; v_gene: TRBV29-1; abundance: -; len: 12; j_gene: TRBJ2-2; CDR3aa: CSIGLPAGELFF; CDR3nt: TGCAGCATTGGACTCCCGGCCGGGGAGCTGTTTTTT
d_gene: -; v_gene: TRBV30; abundance: -; len: 13; j_gene: TRBJ1-1; CDR3aa: CAWSVLGNTEAFF; CDR3nt: TGTGCCTGGAGTGTACTAGGGAACACTGAAGCTTTCTTT
d_gene: -; v_gene: TRBV18; abundance: -; len: 16; j_gene: TRBJ2-6; CDR3aa: CASSPTLRAGANVLTF; CDR3nt: TGTGCCAGCTCACCGACATTGAGGGCTGGGGCCAACGTCCTGACTTTC
d_gene: -; v_gene: TRBV2; abundance: -; len: 15; j_gene: TRBJ1-3; CDR3aa: CATGTGESSGNTIYF; CDR3nt: TGTGCCACCGGAACGGGGGAAAGCTCTGGAAACACCATATATTTT
d_gene: -; v_gene: TRBV30; abundance: few; len: 13; j_gene: TRBJ1-5; CDR3aa: CAWSRQGGQPQHF; CDR3nt: TGTGCCTGGAGTAGGCAGGGAGGACAGCCCCAGCATTTT
d_gene: -; v_gene: TRBV5-1; abundance: -; len: 16; j_gene: TRBJ1-1; CDR3aa: CASSGITGQMNTEAFF; CDR3nt: TGCGCCAGCAGCGGCATCACGGGACAAATGAACACTGAAGCTTTCTTT
d_gene: TRBD2; v_gene: TRBV30; abundance: -; len: 15; j_gene: TRBJ2-7; CDR3aa: CAWSVGSGSLNEQYF; CDR3nt: TGTGCCTGGAGTGTTGGCAGCGGGAGTTTGAACGAGCAGTACTTC
d_gene: TRBD1; v_gene: TRBV6-5; abundance: once; len: 13; j_gene: TRBJ2-7; CDR3aa: CASSGTGTYEQYF; CDR3nt: TGTGCCAGCTCCGGGACAGGGACCTACGAGCAGTACTTC
d_gene: TRBD2; v_gene: TRBV19; abundance: -; len: 16; j_gene: TRBJ2-5; CDR3aa: CASSILLAGGAETQYF; CDR3nt: TGTGCCAGTAGTATATTACTAGCGGGAGGGGCGGAGACCCAGTACTTC
d_gene: TRBD1; v_gene: TRBV6-1; abundance: -; len: 17; j_gene: TRBJ2-7; CDR3aa: CASSEAGDRAGAREQYF; CDR3nt: TGTGCCAGCAGTGAAGCGGGGGACAGGGCGGGGGCGAGGGAGCAGTACTTC
d_gene: TRBD1; v_gene: TRBV28; abundance: -; len: 13; j_gene: TRBJ1-5; CDR3aa: CASRGTGNQPQHF; CDR3nt: TGTGCCAGCCGAGGGACAGGCAATCAGCCCCAGCATTTT
d_gene: -; v_gene: TRBV6-5; abundance: -; len: 15; j_gene: TRBJ1-5; CDR3aa: CASSLGGTVDQPQHF; CDR3nt: TGTGCCAGCAGTTTGGGCGGGACGGTAGATCAGCCCCAGCATTTT
d_gene: TRBD2; v_gene: TRBV30; abundance: -; len: 16; j_gene: TRBJ2-7; CDR3aa: CAWSVVGLGSSYEQYF; CDR3nt: TGTGCCTGGAGTGTAGTGGGACTAGGGAGCTCCTACGAGCAGTACTTC
d_gene: TRBD2; v_gene: TRBV19; abundance: -; len: 16; j_gene: TRBJ2-3; CDR3aa: CASSTNGAGGTDTQYF; CDR3nt: TGTGCCAGTAGTACCAATGGGGCGGGAGGGACAGATACGCAGTATTTT
d_gene: TRBD1; v_gene: TRBV28; abundance: -; len: 15; j_gene: TRBJ1-1; CDR3aa: CASRLTGTVNTEAFF; CDR3nt: TGTGCCAGCAGGCTCACCGGGACAGTGAACACTGAAGCTTTCTTT
d_gene: -; v_gene: TRBV27; abundance: -; len: 13; j_gene: TRBJ1-2; CDR3aa: CASSPGAYYGYTF; CDR3nt: TGTGCCAGCAGCCCAGGGGCCTACTATGGCTACACCTTC
d_gene: -; v_gene: TRBV5-1; abundance: few; len: 17; j_gene: TRBJ2-5; CDR3aa: CASSLNLGLGEQETQYF; CDR3nt: TGCGCCAGCAGCTTGAATTTGGGATTGGGAGAACAAGAGACCCAGTACTTC
d_gene: TRBD1; v_gene: TRBV2; abundance: once; len: 13; j_gene: TRBJ1-5; CDR3aa: CASRGQRNQPQHF; CDR3nt: TGTGCCAGCAGGGGACAGCGCAATCAGCCCCAGCATTTT
d_gene: -; v_gene: TRBV6-4; abundance: -; len: 16; j_gene: TRBJ2-3; CDR3aa: CASSDSGRLDTDTQYF; CDR3nt: TGTGCCAGCAGTGACTCGGGGAGACTAGACACAGATACGCAGTATTTT
d_gene: -; v_gene: TRBV5-8; abundance: -; len: 11; j_gene: TRBJ2-7; CDR3aa: CASICVHEQYF; CDR3nt: TGTGCCAGCATTTGCGTACACGAGCAGTACTTC
d_gene: TRBD2; v_gene: TRBV6-5; abundance: once; len: 16; j_gene: TRBJ2-3; CDR3aa: CASSYRGESGTDTQYF; CDR3nt: TGTGCCAGCAGTTACCGGGGGGAAAGCGGTACAGATACGCAGTATTTT
d_gene: -; v_gene: TRBV6-5; abundance: -; len: 14; j_gene: TRBJ1-2; CDR3aa: CASSYSVSEGGYTF; CDR3nt: TGTGCCAGCAGTTACTCGGTGTCAGAGGGTGGCTACACCTTC
d_gene: -; v_gene: TRBV5-4; abundance: -; len: 13; j_gene: TRBJ1-5; CDR3aa: CATAGGIGQPQHF; CDR3nt: TGTGCCACCGCGGGGGGGATTGGTCAGCCCCAGCATTTT
d_gene: -; v_gene: TRBV12-5; abundance: -; len: 15; j_gene: TRBJ2-7; CDR3aa: CASGLVLSGNDEQYF; CDR3nt: TGTGCTAGTGGTTTGGTACTGTCAGGGAATGACGAGCAGTACTTC
d_gene: -; v_gene: TRBV5-1; abundance: -; len: 15; j_gene: TRBJ2-3; CDR3aa: CASSFEASSTDTQYF; CDR3nt: TGCGCCAGCAGCTTCGAAGCGAGCAGCACAGATACGCAGTATTTT
d_gene: TRBD1; v_gene: TRBV2; abundance: -; len: 13; j_gene: TRBJ1-1; CDR3aa: CASSQDRENEAFF; CDR3nt: TGTGCCAGCAGTCAAGACAGGGAAAACGAAGCTTTCTTT
d_gene: TRBD2; v_gene: TRBV6-4; abundance: -; len: 18; j_gene: TRBJ2-1; CDR3aa: CASSDSILGAGGPAEQFF; CDR3nt: TGTGCCAGCAGTGACTCGATATTGGGAGCGGGGGGGCCCGCTGAGCAGTTCTTC
d_gene: -; v_gene: TRBV5-1; abundance: -; len: 15; j_gene: TRBJ2-1; CDR3aa: CASSPGFSGYDEQFF; CDR3nt: TGCGCCAGCAGCCCGGGGTTCAGCGGGTACGATGAGCAGTTCTTC
d_gene: TRBD2; v_gene: TRBV30; abundance: -; len: 18; j_gene: TRBJ2-7; CDR3aa: CAWSVLGLAGPPRYEQYF; CDR3nt: TGTGCCTGGAGTGTACTGGGACTAGCGGGACCCCCGCGCTACGAGCAGTACTTC
d_gene: TRBD2; v_gene: TRBV19; abundance: -; len: 15; j_gene: TRBJ2-1; CDR3aa: CASRSVREGYNEQFF; CDR3nt: TGTGCCAGTAGAAGTGTGCGGGAGGGATACAATGAGCAGTTCTTC
d_gene: TRBD1; v_gene: TRBV7-9; abundance: once; len: 17; j_gene: TRBJ2-6; CDR3aa: CASRPPTGIAGANVLTF; CDR3nt: TGTGCCAGCAGACCCCCGACAGGGATCGCTGGGGCCAACGTCCTGACTTTC
d_gene: -; v_gene: TRBV10-3; abundance: -; len: 16; j_gene: TRBJ2-6; CDR3aa: CAISDGGGGGANVLTF; CDR3nt: TGTGCCATCAGTGATGGAGGGGGCGGAGGGGCCAACGTCCTGACTTTC
d_gene: -; v_gene: TRBV2; abundance: -; len: 13; j_gene: TRBJ1-5; CDR3aa: CASSEYRDQPQHF; CDR3nt: TGTGCCAGCAGTGAATACAGGGATCAGCCCCAGCATTTT
d_gene: -; v_gene: TRBV6-1; abundance: -; len: 11; j_gene: TRBJ2-7; CDR3aa: CASSAGFEQYF; CDR3nt: TGTGCCAGCAGTGCGGGGTTCGAGCAGTACTTC